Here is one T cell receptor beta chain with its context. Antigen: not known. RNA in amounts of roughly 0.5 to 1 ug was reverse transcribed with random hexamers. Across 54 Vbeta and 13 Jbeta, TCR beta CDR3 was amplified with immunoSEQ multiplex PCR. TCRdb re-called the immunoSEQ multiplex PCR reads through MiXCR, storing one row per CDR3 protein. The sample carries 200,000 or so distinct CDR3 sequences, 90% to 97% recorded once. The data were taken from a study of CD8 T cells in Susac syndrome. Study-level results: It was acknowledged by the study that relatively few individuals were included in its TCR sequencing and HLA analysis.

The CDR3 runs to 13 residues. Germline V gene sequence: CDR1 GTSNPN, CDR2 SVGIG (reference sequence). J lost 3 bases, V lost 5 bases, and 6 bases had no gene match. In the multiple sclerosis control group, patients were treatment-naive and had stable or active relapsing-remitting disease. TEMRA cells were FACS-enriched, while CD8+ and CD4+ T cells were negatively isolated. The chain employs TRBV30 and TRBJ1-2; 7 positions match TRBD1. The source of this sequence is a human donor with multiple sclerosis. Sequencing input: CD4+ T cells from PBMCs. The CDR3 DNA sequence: TGTGCCTGGGGGGGAACAGGGGACTATGGCTACACCTTC. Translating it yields CAWGGTGDYGYTF.